The 21 T cell receptor beta chains reported below all come from one sample, sequenced in a study of neurological immune-mediated disorders. MiXCR, run by TCRdb on the 5' RACE reads, gives a single entry per CDR3 protein. Among 90,000 to 150,000 distinct CDR3 sequences listed, more than 2.5% were seen once. Sequencing was carried out using PBMCs. These receptors were taken from a woman aged 25 to 39 with multiple sclerosis.

This clonotype occurred many times. The chain combines TRBV28 with TRBJ1-5; possible D gene TRBD1, 5 bases. Germline V gene data show CDR1 as MDHEN and CDR2 as SYDVKM. The length of the CDR3 is 12 residues. Trimming cost V 4 bases and J 6 bases, with 7 bases left between them. The CDR3 region has the DNA TGTGCCAGCAGTTCGCAGGGTCAGCCCCAGCATTTT. Its protein is CASSSQGQPQHF.

This clonotype was recorded many times. The chain is built from TRBV29-1 and TRBJ1-2, with D unclear. V was cut by 2 bases and J by 3 bases, with 10 bases left in between. Germline CDR1 is SQVTM and CDR2 is ANQGSEA. This CDR3 spans 13 amino acids. CDR3 DNA sequence: TGCAGCGTTGAACGTATCAAGGACTATGGCTACACCTTC. It is translated as CSVERIKDYGYTF.

This clonotype was counted at least ten times. This chain connects TRBV3-1 to TRBJ1-1; 7 bases align to TRBD1. Germline trimming cut 5 bases from V and 4 bases from J; bases unmatched to any gene: 10. Germline V gives CDR1 LGHDT, CDR2 YNNKEL (reference sequence). CDR3 length: 15 amino acids. The CDR3 DNA is TGTGCCAGCAGCAACCTGACAGGGTGGGCCACTGAAGCTTTCTTT. Protein sequence: CASSNLTGWATEAFF.

Ten or more counts support this clonotype. J is TRBJ1-2 and V is TRBV20-1; 9 positions match TRBD1. V lost 0 bases, J lost 6 bases, and 8 bases stayed unmatched. The CDR3 runs 15 residues. Per germline, CDR1 DFQATT and CDR2 SNEGSKA (reference sequence). CDR3 region: CSAREGTGWANGYTF. The CDR3 DNA reads TGCAGTGCTAGAGAGGGGACAGGGTGGGCGAATGGCTACACCTTC.

Ten or more counts support this clonotype. The chain has TRBV12-3 or TRBV12-4 and TRBJ2-3; D may correspond to TRBD1 or TRBD2 (5 bases each). Trimming shortened V by 3 bases and J by 2 bases, and 9 bases separated the two germline ends. The CDR3 has 14 residues. Here the CDR3 reads CASSLGEHTDTQYF. In DNA, the CDR3 is TGTGCCAGCAGTTTGGGGGAGCACACAGATACGCAGTATTTT.

This clonotype was seen at least ten times. The chain uses TRBV28 and TRBJ1-2; 7 bases align to TRBD1. After removal of 6 bases from V and 8 bases from J, the junction contained 3 bases not matched to a gene. Germline V gene lookup returns CDR1 MDHEN and CDR2 SYDVKM. CDR3 length equals 11 residues. CDR3 in amino acids: CASRTGVGYTF. In nucleotides, the CDR3 is TGTGCCAGCAGAACAGGGGTAGGCTACACCTTC.

This clonotype was observed many times. V usage is TRBV12-3 or TRBV12-4 and J usage is TRBJ2-3, with D perhaps TRBD2 (5 bases). CDR3 length equals 15 residues. V gave up 6 bases and J gave up 6 bases, with 19 bases separating them. The CDR3 loop reads CASSLFGGGTDTQYF. CDR3 sequence (DNA): TGTGCCAGCAGCCTTTTCGGAGGCGGTACGGATACGCAGTATTTT.

This clonotype was counted at least ten times. V gene TRBV7-9 combines with J gene TRBJ2-1; D is uncertain. Per the germline V gene, CDR1 is SEHNR and CDR2 is FQNEAQ (reference sequence). The CDR3 has 13 residues. Between the trimmed V and J ends, which lost 3 bases and 3 bases, there was a span of 6 bases. The CDR3 is CASSFYSYNEQFF. Written as DNA, the CDR3 is TGTGCCAGCAGCTTCTACAGCTACAATGAGCAGTTCTTC.

This clonotype occurred many times. The V and J genes are TRBV6-2 or TRBV6-3 and TRBJ1-1; D not certain. The CDR3 has 14 amino acids. V lost 2 bases and J lost 4, with 11 bases in between. Germline V gives CDR1 MNHEY, CDR2 SVGEGT. The DNA for the CDR3 is TGTGCCAGCAGTTACCACGGTTATGGCACTGAAGCTTTCTTT. As protein: CASSYHGYGTEAFF.

This clonotype was seen many times. The chain couples TRBV3-1 to TRBJ2-6; D not certain. This CDR3 is built from 15 residues. Trimming removed 0 bases at V and 3 bases at J, with 6 bases between. Looked up from germline, CDR1 is LGHDT and CDR2 is YNNKEL (reference sequence). As DNA, the CDR3 is TGTGCCAGCAGCCAAGAGGGTCATGGGGCCAACGTCCTGACTTTC. Residues: CASSQEGHGANVLTF.

This clonotype has a count of ten or more. The chain is built from TRBV12-3 or TRBV12-4 and TRBJ1-5; 10 bases are a match to TRBD1. V was pared by 7 bases and J by 7 bases, with 7 bases of the junction left unmatched. The CDR3 length is 14 residues. The chain's CDR3 is CASTPTGGGQPQHF. CDR3 DNA: TGTGCCAGCACCCCGACAGGGGGCGGCCAGCCCCAGCATTTT.

In this sample, this clonotype turned up many times. CDR3: CSAAGQNTEAFF. In DNA form, the CDR3 reads TGCAGTGCTGCTGGACAGAACACTGAAGCTTTCTTT. The chain has TRBV20-1 and TRBJ1-1; TRBD1 is a possible D gene (5 bases). The ends were cut back, 5 bases at V and 1 base at J, with 8 bases in the middle. The CDR3 sequence is 12 residues long. Germline values: CDR1 DFQATT, CDR2 SNEGSKA (reference sequence).

This clonotype appeared many times. The rearrangement uses TRBV25-1 and TRBJ2-3; TRBD1 matches 7 bases. The CDR3 is made up of 15 amino acids. The germline V gene encodes CDR1 MGHDK and CDR2 SYGVNS. Trimming cost V 5 bases and J 3 bases; bases outside gene matches: 8. DNA of the CDR3: TGTGCCAGCAGTCGTCCGGGACAGCCGACAGATACGCAGTATTTT. Translated: CASSRPGQPTDTQYF. The full variable domain, rest sourced from reference TRBV25-1 and TRBJ2-3, is EADIYQTPRYLVIGTGKKITLECSQTMGHDKMYWYQQDPGMELHLIHYSYGVNSTEKGDLSSESTVSRIRTEHFPLTLESARPSHTSQYLCASSRPGQPTDTQYFGPGTRLTVL.

This clonotype was observed many times. The chain combines TRBV10-3 with TRBJ1-2, with TRBD1 matching 9 bases. The CDR3 covers 14 residues. Looked up from germline, CDR1 is ENHRY and CDR2 is SYGVKD. J lost 3 bases, V lost 5 bases, and 4 bases had no gene match. Here the CDR3 reads CAISLRDRDYGYTF. The CDR3, as DNA: TGTGCCATCAGTCTCCGGGACAGGGACTATGGCTACACCTTC.

This clonotype has a count of ten or more. The rearrangement links TRBV5-1 to TRBJ2-7, with 10 bases identical to TRBD1. Germline V gives CDR1 SGHRS, CDR2 YFSETQ. V was pared by 4 bases and J by 6 bases, with 4 bases of the junction left unmatched. The CDR3 covers 13 residues. Here the CDR3 reads CASSTGQGLEQYF. The DNA for the CDR3 is TGCGCCAGCAGCACGGGACAGGGGCTCGAGCAGTACTTC.

This clonotype was counted at least ten times. V usage is TRBV4-2 and J usage is TRBJ1-1; D gene uncertain. The V gene lost 1 base and the J gene lost 4 bases, with 7 bases spanning the gap. This CDR3 region has 13 residues. The germline CDR1 and CDR2 sequences are LGHNA and YNFKEQ. The DNA for the CDR3 is TGTGCCAGCAGCCAAGGGAGAGTCACTGAAGCTTTCTTT. This codes for CASSQGRVTEAFF.

This clonotype was counted at least ten times. The V and J genes are TRBV29-1 and TRBJ1-2; a weak D match, TRBD1 (5 bases). Per the germline V gene, CDR1 is SQVTM and CDR2 is ANQGSEA. This CDR3 has 14 amino acids. Deletions cut 6 bases from V and 7 bases from J, with 21 bases between. CDR3 coding DNA: TGCAGCGTCGCCCGCGGGGACGGCCCCCTTGGCTACACCTTC. Encoded protein: CSVARGDGPLGYTF. The full variable domain, completed using reference TRBV29-1 and TRBJ1-2, is SAVISQKPSRDICQRGTSLTIQCQVDSQVTMMFWYRQQPGQSLTLIATANQGSEATYESGFVIDKFPISRPNLTFSTLTVSNMSPEDSSIYLCSVARGDGPLGYTFGSGTRLTVV.

This clonotype was recorded at least ten times. CDR3 region: CASSLAGGESPLHF. CDR3 DNA: TGTGCCAGCAGTTTAGCAGGGGGCGAGTCACCCCTCCACTTT. The chain links TRBV6-1 to TRBJ1-6; 8 nucleotides line up with TRBD1. This CDR3 spans 14 amino acids. V lost 5 bases and J lost 10; bases outside the gene matches: 7. Germline values: CDR1 MNHNS, CDR2 SASEGT.

This clonotype was seen repeatedly, ten times or more. The junction departs from the called germline gene at one end, perhaps through a read error. The rearrangement joins TRBV7-2 to TRBJ2-3; possibly TRBD1 for D (6 bases). Germline CDR1 and CDR2: SGHTA and FQGNSA. There are 14 residues in the CDR3. CDR3 in amino acids: CASSLDRSTDTQYF. CDR3 bases: TGCGCCAGCAGCTTGGACAGAAGCACAGATACGCAGTATTTT.

This clonotype was seen repeatedly, ten times or more. As DNA, the CDR3 is TGTGCCAGTAGTATAGATACTTCGGCCCAGCATTTT. It is translated as CASSIDTSAQHF. The chain has TRBV19 and TRBJ1-5; the D is unclear. The V gene's germline CDR1 is LNHDA and CDR2 SQIVND (reference sequence). The ends were cut back, 0 bases at V and 11 bases at J, with 8 bases in the middle. The CDR3 is 12 amino acids.

This clonotype was found many times. The rearrangement joins TRBV20-1 to TRBJ2-7, with D possibly being TRBD2 (5 bases). V lost 3 bases and J 3 bases, leaving 18 bases between the germline ends. CDR3 length: 15 residues. The germline CDR1 and CDR2 sequences are DFQATT and SNEGSKA (reference sequence). The CDR3 coding sequence is TGCAGTGCTAGGGAGGAGGCGCGGCCCCTCTACGAGCAGTACTTC. Protein: CSAREEARPLYEQYF.